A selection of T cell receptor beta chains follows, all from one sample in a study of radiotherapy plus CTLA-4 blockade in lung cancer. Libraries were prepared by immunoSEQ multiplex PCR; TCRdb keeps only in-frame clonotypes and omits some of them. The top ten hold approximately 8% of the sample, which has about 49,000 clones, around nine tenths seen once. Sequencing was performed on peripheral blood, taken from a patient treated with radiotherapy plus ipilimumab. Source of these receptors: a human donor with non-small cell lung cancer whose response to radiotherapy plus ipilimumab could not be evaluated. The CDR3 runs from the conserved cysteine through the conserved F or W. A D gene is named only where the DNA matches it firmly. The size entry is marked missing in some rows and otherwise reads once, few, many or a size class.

CASHSTGTGKGYTF,TGCGCCAGCCATTCGACCGGGACAGGGAAAGGCTACACCTTC,NA,TRBV4-1,TRBJ1-2,TRBD1
CSVGDRGLGYTF,TGCAGCGTGGGGGACAGGGGGCTCGGCTACACCTTC,NA,TRBV29-1,TRBJ1-2,TRBD1
CASSLSLVAASYEQYF,TGTGCCAGCAGCTTGAGTCTCGTGGCGGCTTCCTACGAGCAGTACTTC,once,TRBV5-4,TRBJ2-7,NA
CAIKIVGSGYTF,TGTGCCATAAAAATAGTCGGTTCTGGCTACACCTTC,NA,TRBV6-5,TRBJ1-2,NA
CASSVSGETQYF,TGTGCCAGCAGTGTCAGTGGAGAGACCCAGTACTTC,NA,TRBV6-1,TRBJ2-5,NA
CASSSPGRENTEAFF,TGTGCCAGCAGCTCCCCCGGGAGGGAGAACACTGAAGCTTTCTTT,once,TRBV7-9,TRBJ1-1,NA
CASSYLQGYEQYF,TGTGCCAGCAGTTACCTACAGGGCTACGAGCAGTACTTC,NA,TRBV6-5,TRBJ2-7,NA
CASRKVGTGSNQPQHF,TGTGCCAGTAGAAAGGTTGGGACAGGGAGCAATCAGCCCCAGCATTTT,NA,TRBV19,TRBJ1-5,TRBD1
CASGITGGSYEQYF,TGTGCCAGCGGCATCACAGGGGGGAGCTACGAGCAGTACTTC,NA,TRBV6-5,TRBJ2-7,TRBD1
CASSRLRGTNEKLFF,TGCGCCAGCAGCCGATTGCGGGGAACTAATGAAAAACTGTTTTTT,NA,TRBV4-1,TRBJ1-4,NA
CASSRDRSSVNTEAFF,TGTGCCAGTAGTCGGGACAGGTCTTCTGTGAACACTGAAGCTTTCTTT,NA,TRBV19,TRBJ1-1,TRBD1
CASRGQNTGELFF,TGTGCCAGCAGAGGACAGAACACCGGGGAGCTGTTTTTT,NA,TRBV2,TRBJ2-2,NA
CASSGAAGGSNEQFF,TGTGCCAGCAGCGGGGCAGCGGGAGGAAGCAATGAGCAGTTCTTC,NA,TRBV11-3,TRBJ2-1,TRBD2
CASSAPGLESSYEQYF,TGTGCCAGCTCAGCTCCGGGACTGGAAAGCTCCTACGAGCAGTACTTC,NA,TRBV18,TRBJ2-7,NA
CASTSAPGQGHEQFF,TGCGCCAGCACCTCCGCTCCGGGACAGGGACATGAGCAGTTCTTC,NA,TRBV5-1,TRBJ2-1,TRBD1
CATSRGGPYEQYF,TGTGCCACCAGCAGAGGGGGGCCTTACGAGCAGTACTTC,NA,TRBV15,TRBJ2-7,NA
CASSKGGGSTDTQYF,TGTGCCAGCAGTAAGGGGGGAGGGTCCACAGATACGCAGTATTTT,NA,TRBV28,TRBJ2-3,NA
CASSSGGLDTGELFF,TGTGCCAGCAGCTCGGGGGGGCTGGACACCGGGGAGCTGTTTTTT,NA,TRBV9,TRBJ2-2,TRBD2
CASSPTGQNNQPQHF,TGCGCCAGCAGCCCTACGGGACAGAACAATCAGCCCCAGCATTTT,NA,TRBV5-1,TRBJ1-5,TRBD1
CAISELGPTSGSKEQYF,TGTGCCATCAGTGAGTTAGGCCCGACTAGCGGGAGTAAAGAGCAGTACTTC,hyperexpanded,TRBV10-3,TRBJ2-7,TRBD2
CASSLTADWRPSSYNEQFF,TGTGCCAGCAGCTTAACGGCGGACTGGCGGCCGAGCTCCTACAATGAGCAGTTCTTC,NA,TRBV7-2,TRBJ2-1,NA
CSVDGTGDGEQYF,TGCAGCGTGGACGGGACAGGGGACGGCGAGCAGTACTTC,NA,TRBV29-1,TRBJ2-7,TRBD1
CASRLGQGWAGELFF,TGTGCCAGTAGACTGGGACAGGGTTGGGCCGGGGAGCTGTTTTTT,NA,TRBV19,TRBJ2-2,TRBD1